The 24 T cell receptor beta chains given below trace back to one sample, sequenced in a study of blood T cell repertoires in COVID-19. TCRdb keeps only in-frame clones here, not all; method: immunoSEQ multiplex PCR. Among more than 150,000 clones, roughly 88% were seen once, and the ten largest hold 10% to 15%. The specimen was PBMCs or T cells enriched from blood (not recorded which). The receptors were gathered from a woman aged 55-69 years who had recovered from COVID-19.

This clone was recorded a few times. The CDR3 DNA is TGCAGTGCTAGTGCCCTGCCGGGGGTCGCGGCCTACGAGCAGTACTTC. It encodes CSASALPGVAAYEQYF. The rearrangement joins TRBV20-1 to TRBJ2-7; D possibly corresponds to TRBD2 (6 bases). CDR3 size: 16 residues. Germline loops: CDR1 DFQATT, CDR2 SNEGSKA (reference sequence). V gave up 3 bases and J gave up 2 bases, with 20 bases separating them.

The chain joins TRBV5-1 to TRBJ1-1, with 7 bases lining up with TRBD1. The V gene's germline CDR1 is SGHRS and CDR2 YFSETQ. V lost 4 bases to trimming and J lost 5 bases; unmatched junction nucleotides: 8. This CDR3 spans 14 amino acids. The DNA for the CDR3 is TGCGCCAGCAGCCCCCGGACAGGTAGGACTGAAGCTTTCTTT. It is translated as CASSPRTGRTEAFF.

The chain employs TRBV10-3 and TRBJ1-1; D gene uncertain. V shed 2 bases and J shed 3 bases, with 7 bases lying between them. CDR1 and CDR2 (germline): ENHRY, SYGVKD. The CDR3 runs 13 residues. CDR3 in amino acids: CAISETGDTEAFF. For the CDR3, the DNA is TGTGCCATCAGTGAGACCGGGGACACTGAAGCTTTCTTT.

J is TRBJ1-2 and V is TRBV24-1; D is possibly TRBD1 (6 bases). CDR3 length: 14 amino acids. Trimming shortened V by 7 bases and J by 6 bases, and 17 bases separated the two germline ends. CDR1 KGHDR and CDR2 SFDVKD come from the germline V gene. CDR3 DNA: TGTGCCACCAGGAGACAGGTAAGGATTAATGGCTACACCTTC. As protein: CATRRQVRINGYTF.

J is TRBJ2-3 and V is TRBV7-8; a weak D match, TRBD1 (5 bases). V lost 5 bases and J 4 bases, leaving 22 bases between the germline ends. The length of the CDR3 is 17 residues. The germline gives CDR1 SGHVS, CDR2 FQNEAQ. This chain's CDR3 is CASSPIGARGSADTQYF. DNA of the CDR3: TGTGCCAGCAGCCCTATTGGGGCCAGAGGTTCTGCAGATACGCAGTATTTT.

This chain uses TRBV4-2 with TRBJ1-3; D is perhaps TRBD1 (6 bases). From germline, CDR1 is LGHNA and CDR2 YNFKEQ. The CDR3 sequence is 14 residues long. Trimming shortened V by 1 base and J by 8 bases, and 12 bases separated the two germline ends. The CDR3 nucleotides read TGTGCCAGCAGCCAAGCCTCACAGGGATACACCATATATTTT. Its protein is CASSQASQGYTIYF.

The chain employs TRBV19 and TRBJ1-5, with a possible D match to TRBD1 (6 bases). CDR1 and CDR2 from the germline V gene are LNHDA and SQIVND (reference sequence). The germline V and J ends were trimmed by 9 bases and 1 base, with 22 bases remaining between them. This CDR3 contains 17 residues. The CDR3 DNA reads as TGTGCCAGAGGGGAGGGGGATGGGGAGGAAAGCAATCAGCCCCAGCATTTT. Amino acids: CARGEGDGEESNQPQHF.

The chain links TRBV20-1 to TRBJ1-2; a weak D match, TRBD1 (5 bases). V was trimmed by 3 bases and J by 7 bases, leaving 9 bases between them. This CDR3 has 11 residues. The germline V gene has CDR1 DFQATT and CDR2 SNEGSKA (reference sequence). The CDR3 loop reads CSASEGVGYTF. The CDR3 nucleotides read TGCAGTGCTAGCGAAGGGGTTGGCTACACCTTC.

V is TRBV4-1 and J is TRBJ2-5; 7 positions match TRBD2. Germline V gene lookup returns CDR1 MGHRA and CDR2 YSYEKL. J gave up 1 base and V 2 bases, and 4 bases lay outside the gene matches. The CDR3 spans 15 residues. CDR3 bases: TGCGCCAGCAGCCAACTTCTAGCGGCCCAAGAGACCCAGTACTTC. Translated: CASSQLLAAQETQYF.

This chain links TRBV19 with TRBJ2-1; TRBD1 aligns across 8 bases. The CDR3 is 15 residues long. The germline gives CDR1 LNHDA, CDR2 SQIVND (reference sequence). V lost 8 bases and J lost 1; bases outside the gene matches: 7. The CDR3 region has the DNA TGTGCCAGTTGTACCCGGGACAGGTCCTACAATGAGCAGTTCTTC. Its protein product is CASCTRDRSYNEQFF.

This chain links TRBV30 with TRBJ2-2, with TRBD2 identical over 9 bases. There are 16 residues in the CDR3. The V and J ends lost 4 bases and 1 base, in that order; junction bases with no gene match: 7. The germline gives CDR1 GTSNPN, CDR2 SVGIG (reference sequence). The CDR3: CAWIEISGRNTGELFF. The CDR3 DNA reads TGTGCCTGGATCGAGATTAGCGGGAGGAACACCGGGGAGCTGTTTTTT.

V usage is TRBV27 and J usage is TRBJ2-5; possibly TRBD1 for D (6 bases). The CDR3 covers 15 residues. Germline-derived CDR1 and CDR2 are MNHEY and SMNVEV (reference sequence). V lost 6 bases and J lost 4, with 18 bases in between. CDR3 sequence reads: CASRASGGRGETQYF. CDR3 coding DNA: TGTGCCAGCAGGGCATCTGGTGGCAGGGGAGAGACCCAGTACTTC.

This clone was observed a handful of times. For the CDR3, the DNA is TGTGCCAGCAGCGGCGGACAGGGGGCTGTTGGAGCTTTCTTT. Protein product: CASSGGQGAVGAFF. The chain links TRBV7-8 to TRBJ1-1; TRBD1 matches at 11 bases. The CDR3 runs 14 residues. Trimming cost V 5 bases and J 10 bases; bases outside gene matches: 9. Germline V gene lookup returns CDR1 SGHVS and CDR2 FQNEAQ.

The chain links TRBV9 to TRBJ2-5, with 8 bases aligning to TRBD2. V gave up 2 bases and J gave up 8 bases; unmatched junction bases: 8. From germline, CDR1 is SGDLS and CDR2 YYNGEE. The CDR3 totals 14 residues. CDR3 DNA: TGTGCCAGCAGCGTTACATCCCGGGAGGGTACCCAGTACTTC. Translating gives CASSVTSREGTQYF.

The V and J genes are TRBV30 and TRBJ1-3; D is perhaps TRBD1 (5 bases). The ends were cut back, 7 bases at V and 0 bases at J, with 13 bases in the middle. Germline CDR1 reads GTSNPN; CDR2 reads SVGIG (reference sequence). There are 14 residues in the CDR3. CDR3 residues: CAFDKGSSGNTIYF. The CDR3 DNA reads as TGTGCCTTCGACAAGGGGTCCTCTGGAAACACCATATATTTT.

The rearrangement links TRBV5-1 to TRBJ1-1; the match to TRBD1 covers 9 bases. The trim removed 4 bases at V and 3 bases at J, leaving 10 bases unmatched. The CDR3 loop spans 16 amino acids. Germline CDR1 reads SGHRS; CDR2 reads YFSETQ. The CDR3 reads CASSRGQGRLDTEAFF. The CDR3 nucleotides are TGCGCCAGCAGCAGGGGACAGGGTCGGCTGGACACTGAAGCTTTCTTT.

The table lists this clone with a count of one. The chain recombines TRBV7-3 with TRBJ2-3; 12 nucleotides match TRBD2. J lost 7 bases, V lost 5 bases, and 13 bases had no gene match. The CDR3 loop spans 17 amino acids. Per germline, CDR1 SGHTA and CDR2 FQGTGA. This chain's CDR3 is CASSENLAGGPGNTQYF. In DNA, the CDR3 is TGTGCCAGCAGCGAGAATCTAGCGGGAGGGCCTGGGAATACGCAGTATTTT. The full variable domain, completed using reference TRBV7-3 and TRBJ2-3, is GAGVSQTPSNKVTEKGKYVELRCDPISGHTALYWYRQSLGQGPEFLIYFQGTGAADDSGLPNDRFFAVRPEGSVSTLKIQRTERGDSAVYLCASSENLAGGPGNTQYFGPGTRLTVL.

The CDR3 region is CASSYMGGWGEQYF. In DNA form, the CDR3 reads TGTGCCAGCAGTTACATGGGGGGATGGGGCGAGCAGTACTTC. J is TRBJ2-7 and V is TRBV6-5; D is possibly TRBD2 (6 bases). CDR1 is MNHEY and CDR2 is SVGAGI in the germline V gene. V lost 2 bases to trimming and J lost 6 bases, with 14 bases between them. There are 14 residues in the CDR3.

This clone was picked up a small number of times. V and J are TRBV6-1 and TRBJ2-7, with 10 bases fitting TRBD1. There are 15 residues in the CDR3. Per germline, CDR1 MNHNS and CDR2 SASEGT. Trimming cost V 3 bases and J 3 bases; bases outside gene matches: 5. The CDR3 loop reads CASSEGQGRVYEQYF. CDR3 in DNA: TGTGCCAGCAGTGAGGGACAGGGGCGAGTCTACGAGCAGTACTTC.

The V call is TRBV28, the J call TRBJ2-7; 10 bases are shared with TRBD1. With 7 bases clipped from V and 3 bases from J, the junction kept 6 bases outside the gene matches. Germline assignment: CDR1 MDHEN and CDR2 SYDVKM. This CDR3 region has 14 residues. The CDR3 DNA reads as TGTGCCAGCATCCCGGGACAGGGGATCTACGAGCAGTACTTC. Translated, it gives CASIPGQGIYEQYF.

The chain is built from TRBV28 and TRBJ1-4; tentatively, D is TRBD1 (6 bases). Deletions cut 2 bases from V and 8 bases from J, with 15 bases between. This CDR3 is built from 15 residues. Germline assignment: CDR1 MDHEN and CDR2 SYDVKM. CDR3 nucleotide sequence: TGTGCCAGCAGTTTAGCCACAGGGTTTGGGGAAAAACTGTTTTTT. Residues: CASSLATGFGEKLFF.

The sample holds one count of this clone. This chain links TRBV20-1 with TRBJ2-1; D is perhaps TRBD2 (6 bases). Germline CDR1 is DFQATT and CDR2 is SNEGSKA (reference sequence). V lost 6 bases to trimming and J lost 9 bases, with 12 bases between them. The CDR3 has 11 amino acids. This chain's CDR3 is CSAPLASEQFF. The DNA of the CDR3 is TGCAGTGCGCCACTAGCTAGTGAGCAGTTCTTC.

This chain joins TRBV19 and TRBJ1-2, with a tentative D call TRBD1 (6 bases). This CDR3 region has 13 residues. V was trimmed by 5 bases and J by 4 bases, leaving 11 bases between them. Germline V gives CDR1 LNHDA, CDR2 SQIVND (reference sequence). CDR3: CASSFSGAYGYTF. CDR3 DNA sequence: TGTGCCAGTAGTTTTTCAGGGGCCTATGGCTACACCTTC.

The gene calls are TRBV7-9 and TRBJ2-3, with a possible D match to TRBD2 (6 bases). The CDR3 runs 15 residues. The germline V gene encodes CDR1 SEHNR and CDR2 FQNEAQ (reference sequence). V lost 8 bases and J 0 bases, leaving 15 bases between the germline ends. DNA for the CDR3: TGTGCCAGCGTCCGCGGGGATTCTAGCACAGATACGCAGTATTTT. Its translation: CASVRGDSSTDTQYF.